This T cell receptor (beta chain) was sequenced in a study of blood T cell repertoires in COVID-19. Study-level background: PBMCs, B-cell-depleted T cells, or T cells were the source of the cDNA or gDNA that made up the material.

The CDR3 totals 16 residues. Losses at the gene ends were 2 bases for V and 6 bases for J; bases not matched to a gene: 6. Germline V gives CDR1 LGHDT, CDR2 YNNKEL (reference sequence). In the study's own analysis: Amplified reference gene primers provided the basis for estimating nucleated cell counts. Sequenced by immunoSEQ multiplex PCR; TCRdb stores in-frame clones only, minus some. D and trimming were read from the DNA, whereas the V and J calls and clone size are those reported in that table. This sample carries over 75,000 clones, approximately 82% of them seen once, and the ten largest clones take roughly 10%.

This chain links TRBV3-1 (or the pseudogene TRBV3-2) with TRBJ1-5; TRBD1 aligns across 11 bases. This TCR came from a man aged 65 to 79 with acute or convalescent COVID-19. The sample consisted of peripheral blood. The CDR3: CASSQSGQGAGQPQHF. CDR3 sequence (DNA): TGTGCCAGCAGCCAATCCGGACAGGGGGCAGGTCAGCCCCAGCATTTT.